This TCR beta chain was profiled in a study of blood T cell repertoires in COVID-19. At the level of the study: T cells, B-cell-depleted T cells, or PBMCs supplied cDNA or gDNA.

Some clones are missing from TCRdb's copy, which holds only in-frame ones; the method was immunoSEQ multiplex PCR. This table holds around 52,000 clones, about 92% found once. Trimming cost V 6 bases and J 4 bases; bases outside gene matches: 4. This CDR3 comprises 13 residues. Germline assignment: CDR1 KGHSH and CDR2 LQKENI. The chain links TRBV18 to TRBJ2-5; 8 bases are a match to TRBD1. The TCR comes from a woman aged 80 or older with acute or convalescent COVID-19. Material: peripheral blood. The CDR3 bases are TGTGCCAGCTCCCCTGACAGGGGAGAGACCCAGTACTTC. Encoded protein: CASSPDRGETQYF.